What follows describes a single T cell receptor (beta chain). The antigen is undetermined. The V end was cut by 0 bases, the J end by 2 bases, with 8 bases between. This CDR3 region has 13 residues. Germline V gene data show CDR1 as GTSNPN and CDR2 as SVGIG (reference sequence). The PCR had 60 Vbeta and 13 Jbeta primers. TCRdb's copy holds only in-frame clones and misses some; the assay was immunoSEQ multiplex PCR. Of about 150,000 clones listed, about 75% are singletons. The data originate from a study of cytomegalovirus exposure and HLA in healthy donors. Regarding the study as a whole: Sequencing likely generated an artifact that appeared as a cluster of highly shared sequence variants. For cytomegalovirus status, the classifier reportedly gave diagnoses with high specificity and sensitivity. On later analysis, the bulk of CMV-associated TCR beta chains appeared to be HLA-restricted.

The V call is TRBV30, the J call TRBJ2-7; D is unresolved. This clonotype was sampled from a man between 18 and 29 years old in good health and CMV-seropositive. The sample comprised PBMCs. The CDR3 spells CAWSVRLPYEQYF. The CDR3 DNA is TGTGCCTGGAGTGTCAGGCTACCCTACGAGCAGTACTTC.